Below are 18 T cell receptor beta chains sequenced from a single sample in a study of blood T cell repertoires in COVID-19. TCRdb's copy holds only in-frame clones and misses some; the assay was immunoSEQ multiplex PCR. Of 95,000 to 100,000 clones listed, 85% are singletons. Sequenced: peripheral blood. The receptors originated from a woman aged 70-85 years with active or convalescent COVID-19.

The J gene is TRBJ2-3, the V gene TRBV3-1 (or the pseudogene TRBV3-2), with D perhaps matching TRBD2 (5 bases). The CDR3 sequence is 13 residues long. Germline V gene lookup returns CDR1 LGHDT and CDR2 YNNKEL (reference sequence). V lost 4 bases and J 5 bases, leaving 10 bases between the germline ends. This chain's CDR3 is CASSPSLEDTQYF. The CDR3 DNA follows: TGTGCCAGCAGCCCTAGCTTAGAAGATACGCAGTATTTT.

The rearrangement uses TRBV4-2 and TRBJ2-2; tentative D call: TRBD1 (5 bases). Trimming pared 1 base from V and 9 bases from J, leaving 15 bases between. Germline V lookup: CDR1 LGHNA, CDR2 YNFKEQ. The CDR3 length is 15 residues. The CDR3 is CASSQGSREVRELFF. The DNA for the CDR3 is TGTGCCAGCAGCCAAGGGAGCAGGGAAGTAAGGGAGCTGTTTTTT.

V usage is TRBV3-1 (or the pseudogene TRBV3-2) and J usage is TRBJ1-5; 9 bases map to TRBD1. CDR3 length: 15 amino acids. Per germline, CDR1 LGHDT and CDR2 YNNKEL (reference sequence). V shed 5 bases and J 7 bases; nucleotides not matched to a gene: 9. For the CDR3, the DNA is TGTGCCAGCAGCTTCGGGACAGGGTCCCAACAGCCCCAGCATTTT. Its protein is CASSFGTGSQQPQHF.

This clone was seen only a few times. V and J are TRBV5-1 and TRBJ1-4; 9 nucleotides agree with TRBD1. V lost 3 bases and J lost 1; bases outside the gene matches: 13. CDR1 and CDR2 from the germline V gene are SGHRS and YFSETQ. CDR3 length: 19 residues. The CDR3 bases are TGCGCCAGCAGCTGGACCGGGACAGGGTTTCAATTAACTAATGAAAAACTGTTTTTT. This codes for CASSWTGTGFQLTNEKLFF.

The chain joins TRBV30 to TRBJ1-4; no clear D. The germline V gene encodes CDR1 GTSNPN and CDR2 SVGIG (reference sequence). The CDR3 sequence is 11 residues long. V was clipped by 2 bases and J by 7 bases, with 5 bases between them. The CDR3 is CAWSSVEKLFF. Written as DNA, the CDR3 is TGTGCCTGGAGTTCCGTTGAAAAACTGTTTTTT.

This chain joins TRBV7-2 and TRBJ1-6, with no clear D. The germline gives CDR1 SGHTA, CDR2 FQGNSA. This CDR3 has 16 amino acids. Trimming shortened V by 2 bases and J by 4 bases, and 12 bases separated the two germline ends. The CDR3 here is CASSLSQTDYNSPLHF. The CDR3 coding sequence is TGTGCCAGCAGCTTATCGCAAACAGATTATAATTCACCCCTCCACTTT.

The chain joins TRBV10-3 to TRBJ1-1, with D perhaps TRBD1 (5 bases). Between the trimmed V and J ends, which lost 2 bases and 4 bases, there was a span of 17 bases. The CDR3 runs 16 residues. From germline, CDR1 is ENHRY and CDR2 SYGVKD. The CDR3: CAISEPPGGGSTEAFF. CDR3 DNA sequence: TGTGCCATCAGTGAGCCCCCTGGGGGGGGAAGCACTGAAGCTTTCTTT.

The J gene is TRBJ1-2, the V gene TRBV16; 8 bases align to TRBD1. Germline assignment: CDR1 KGHSY and CDR2 FQNENV. This CDR3 contains 15 residues. V lost 0 bases to trimming and J lost 5 bases; unmatched junction nucleotides: 5. DNA for the CDR3: TGTGCCAGCAGCCAATCTGCTGGACAGGGTTATGGCTACACCTTC. Protein: CASSQSAGQGYGYTF.

This clone was counted a few times. V gene TRBV19 combines with J gene TRBJ2-3; 12 bases agree with TRBD2. CDR3 length: 18 residues. With 5 bases clipped from V and 2 bases from J, the junction kept 11 bases outside the gene matches. Germline assignment: CDR1 LNHDA and CDR2 SQIVND (reference sequence). CDR3 region: CASSPRLAGASNTDTQYF. The CDR3 bases are TGTGCCAGTAGTCCACGACTAGCGGGAGCCTCCAACACAGATACGCAGTATTTT.

The V call is TRBV18, the J call TRBJ2-6; 7 bases map to TRBD1. There are 17 residues in the CDR3. V shed 1 base, J shed 3 bases, and the junction held 6 bases outside the gene matches. In germline, CDR1 is KGHSH, CDR2 LQKENI. CDR3: CASSPQGAGIGANVLTF. The CDR3 DNA is TGTGCCAGCTCACCACAGGGGGCCGGAATTGGGGCCAACGTCCTGACTTTC.

This clone has more than one count but fewer than ten. The chain has TRBV7-9 and TRBJ2-3, with D maybe TRBD2 (5 bases). Germline loops: CDR1 SEHNR, CDR2 FQNEAQ (reference sequence). The CDR3 runs 14 residues. V was trimmed by 1 base and J by 6 bases, leaving 11 bases between them. CDR3 sequence (DNA): TGTGCCAGCAGCTTAGGAGGGCCTTCGGATACGCAGTATTTT. This gives the protein CASSLGGPSDTQYF.

This clone was seen a single time. The V gene is TRBV3-1 (or the pseudogene TRBV3-2), the J gene TRBJ2-3; D is perhaps TRBD2 (6 bases). V lost 0 bases to trimming and J lost 0 bases, with 7 bases between them. CDR1 and CDR2 (germline): LGHDT, YNNKEL (reference sequence). The length of the CDR3 is 15 residues. This CDR3 is CASSQDGTSTDTQYF. The CDR3 coding sequence is TGTGCCAGCAGCCAAGATGGGACTAGCACAGATACGCAGTATTTT.

The chain couples TRBV19 to TRBJ2-2; 10 bases map to TRBD2. This CDR3 contains 14 residues. Germline CDR1 and CDR2: LNHDA and SQIVND (reference sequence). The ends lost 9 bases at V and 2 bases at J; junction bases unmatched: 3. Here the CDR3 reads CASRTSGNTGELFF. CDR3 DNA sequence: TGTGCCAGCAGGACTAGCGGAAACACCGGGGAGCTGTTTTTT.

CDR3 in amino acids: CASSHPTGDNEQFF. CDR3 nucleotide sequence: TGCGCCAGCAGCCACCCGACAGGGGACAATGAGCAGTTCTTC. V and J are TRBV5-1 and TRBJ2-1, with 8 positions matching TRBD1. The length of the CDR3 is 14 residues. Trimming at V came to 4 bases and at J to 5 bases, leaving 5 bases not matched to a gene. Germline CDR1 is SGHRS and CDR2 is YFSETQ.

The chain couples TRBV28 to TRBJ1-6; possible D gene TRBD1, 6 bases. Germline CDR1 and CDR2: MDHEN and SYDVKM. The CDR3 covers 15 residues. V lost 4 bases, J lost 8 bases, and 15 bases lay in between. CDR3 nucleotide sequence: TGTGCCAGCAGTTCGACTGGGGGCATCGATTCACCCCTCCACTTT. It codes for CASSSTGGIDSPLHF. Together with reference TRBV28 and TRBJ1-6, the CDR3 gives the full variable domain: DVKVTQSSRYLVKRTGEKVFLECVQDMDHENMFWYRQDPGLGLRLIYFSYDVKMKEKGDIPEGYSVSREKKERFSLILESASTNQTSMYLCASSSTGGIDSPLHFGNGTRLTVT.

This sequence joins TRBV11-2 and TRBJ1-1; perhaps TRBD1 as D (6 bases). CDR3 length equals 17 residues. Deletions cut 3 bases from V and 6 bases from J, with 23 bases between. Germline V lookup: CDR1 SGHAT, CDR2 FQNNGV. For the CDR3, the DNA is TGTGCCAGCAGCTTCGGCAGGGGCGTTCTTTTGGTCGCTGAAGCTTTCTTT. This sequence encodes CASSFGRGVLLVAEAFF.

This chain joins TRBV7-2 and TRBJ2-7; 8 nucleotides agree with TRBD1. Germline assignment: CDR1 SGHTA and CDR2 FQGNSA. The CDR3 covers 14 residues. Losses at the gene ends were 4 bases for V and 0 bases for J; bases not matched to a gene: 2. CDR3 sequence reads: CASSSGTGSYEQYF. In DNA form, the CDR3 reads TGTGCCAGCAGCTCTGGGACAGGCTCCTACGAGCAGTACTTC.

V and J are TRBV19 and TRBJ2-7; a possible D gene is TRBD2 (6 bases). This CDR3 region has 12 residues. The V end lost 10 bases, the J end lost 2 bases, and 12 bases lay between the germline ends. Germline CDR1 reads LNHDA; CDR2 reads SQIVND (reference sequence). The CDR3 sequence: CAIRDSTYEQYF. CDR3 sequence (DNA): TGTGCCATCCGGGACTCCACCTACGAGCAGTACTTC.